The clone carrying this T cell receptor beta chain occurred once. This sample was included in a study of blood T cell repertoires in COVID-19. Assay used: immunoSEQ multiplex PCR; TCRdb lists only in-frame clones, some missing. The sample consists of 150,000 to 190,000 clones, 75% to 90% of them appearing once. This CDR3 spans 14 amino acids. Germline values: CDR1 ENHRY, CDR2 SYGVKD. V shed 3 bases and J shed 2 bases, with 10 bases lying between them. The chain joins TRBV10-3 to TRBJ2-5; maybe TRBD1 (5 bases). The sequenced sample was peripheral blood. The receptor comes from a woman between 35 and 50 years old with acute or convalescent COVID-19. CDR3 sequence reads: CAISEADRQETQYF. CDR3 coding DNA: TGTGCCATCAGTGAAGCTGACAGACAAGAGACCCAGTACTTC.